This TCR beta chain was identified during a study of OX40 agonist ivuxolimab in advanced cancers. Background on the whole study: Ivuxolimab was an agonistic, fully human IgG2 monoclonal antibody directed against OX40 (CD134), a costimulatory receptor. Intravenous ivuxolimab was administered to patients every 2 weeks at six dose levels: 0.01, 0.1, 0.3, 1.5, 3 and 10 mg/kg. Among the roughly 50 dose-escalation patients, around 20 had hepatocellular carcinoma, approximately 15 melanoma, 9 renal cell carcinoma and 9 head and neck cancer. A male proportion of around 81% and a mean age of approximately 55 years, ranging from 23 to 79, were recorded for the dose-escalation cohort. Patients were allowed to have had prior anti-PD-1, anti-PD-L1 or anti-CTLA-4 therapy, and less than 45% of the dose-escalation patients had previously received checkpoint inhibitors. Partial responses were achieved by three dose-escalation patients, of whom one had hepatocellular carcinoma and two had cutaneous melanoma. Peripheral TCRbeta sequencing aimed to test whether ivuxolimab altered TCR sequence diversity and caused clonal T-cell expansion. The monotherapy dose-escalation portion (N of about 50 patients) of the phase I ivuxolimab trial is reported in the paper.

Notes on this clone: The antigen this receptor binds is unknown. No base quality values were provided; no much bigger clone lies one nucleotide off.

To sequence the TCRbeta CDR3 region, genomic DNA was isolated from the sorted cells. The immunoSEQ Assay was used to sequence the TCRbeta CDR3 regions. TCRdb's version of the immuneACCESS table is confined to in-frame rearrangements and falls short of the full clone set. An unresolved V gene accounts for under half of the shortfall where checked; the remainder is of unknown origin. This sample gives tens of thousands of clones in total; roughly 90% of them show up just once. The ten largest account for 0.62% of the sample. What the work shows at the level of the full study, not this receptor alone: Antigen specificity was not determined for the clonally expanded peripheral T cells. On average, CD8+ T cells showed more expanded clones than CD4+ T cells after ivuxolimab. Low levels of normalized T-cell clonal expansion were also seen in some nonresponding patients. At doses of 0.1 to 3.0 mg/kg, clonal expansion of both CD4+ and CD8+ T cells in blood was seen between baseline and week 6. Partial responders in the 0.1-3.0 mg/kg groups had among the lowest normalized peripheral clonal expansion, especially among CD8+ T cells.

Patients with autoimmune disease history or receiving systemic immunosuppression were excluded from the trial. Peripheral blood for TCR sequencing was drawn from every dose cohort at baseline, at cycle 4 day 1 and at cycle 7 day 1. The samples were drawn from a first-in-human, open-label, multicenter phase I dose-escalation trial of ivuxolimab. The trial enrolled adults with locally advanced or metastatic head and neck squamous cell, hepatocellular, melanoma or renal cell carcinoma. CD4+ and CD8+ T cells were sorted separately from peripheral blood before TCR sequencing. The germline V gene (reference sequence) yields SEHNR for CDR1 and FQNEAQ for CDR2. The CDR3 runs 17 residues from the cysteine to the phenylalanine. Of the read, only the CDR3 DNA is kept; its 51 bases are in frame from base 1. Trimming takes 5 bases off V and 4 bases off J; junction bases not matched to a gene: 10.

The sequence links TRBV7-9 to TRBJ1-5, with TRBD1 identical over 11 junction bases. The specimen comprised CD4+ or CD8+ T cells sorted from blood, sampled in a trial of the OX40 agonist ivuxolimab. The origin of this receptor is an adult with an advanced solid tumor such as melanoma, head and neck, liver or kidney cancer. Here the CDR3 is given as CASSPGTGGVENQPQHF. The nucleotides read TGTGCCAGCAGCCCAGGGACAGGGGGAGTCGAAAATCAGCCCCAGCATTTT. Outside the CDR3, residues come from the reference TRBV7-9 and TRBJ1-5 proteins, so the full variable domain is: DTGVSQNPRHKITKRGQNVTFRCDPISEHNRLYWYRQTLGQGPEFLTYFQNEAQLEKSRLLSDRFSAERPKGSFSTLEIQRTEQGDSAMYLCASSPGTGGVENQPQHFGDGTRLSIL.